The T cell receptor (beta chain) under discussion was sequenced for a study of CD8 T cells in ankylosing spondylitis. Findings and caveats of the study: Disease-linked clones reportedly showed significant enrichment in matched ankylosing spondylitis synovial fluid. A number of the motif variants had already been described in reactive arthritis synovial fluid and blood.

This clonotype showed up just a few times. The antigen is not known. Germline CDR1 and CDR2: DFQATT and SNEGSKA (reference sequence). V lost 3 bases to trimming and J lost 4 bases, with 2 bases between them. This CDR3 is built from 10 residues. Researchers built TCR beta libraries using quantitative 5'-RACE with molecular barcodes. TCRdb processed the 5' RACE reads anew with MiXCR; each CDR3 protein has one entry. This sample carries around 300,000 distinct CDR3 sequences, 14% to 15% of them seen once, and the ten largest clones take 1.1%. Material: blood, either unsorted or a sorted T cell fraction (not recorded which). The TCR was taken from a male donor with ankylosing spondylitis or in good health (not recorded which). This chain connects TRBV20-1 to TRBJ2-3; D is undetermined. CDR3 coding DNA: TGCAGTGCTAGTCCAGATACGCAGTATTTT. Its translation: CSASPDTQYF.